The rows below give T cell receptor beta chains drawn from one sample of a study of graft-versus-host responses after intestinal transplantation. These receptors have no known antigen. The table came from immunoSEQ multiplex PCR; TCRdb's copy has only in-frame clones and leaves some out. The sample includes over 100,000 clones, 90% to 95% seen only once; the top ten take 1.2%. The sample in question was unstimulated CD8+ T cells sorted from spleen or lymph node cells, obtained before transplant. These receptors were collected from a human donor who was the organ donor for an intestinal transplant. CDR3s include the opening cysteine and the closing phenylalanine or tryptophan. D genes are given only for firm matches. Expanded clones are given a class, and other clones once, few, many or no size at all.

NA	TRBJ1-2	NA	TRBV28	TGTGCCAGCACCGCCGGAGGGCCCTATGGCTACACCTTC	CASTAGGPYGYTF
NA	TRBJ2-3	TRBD2	TRBV9	TGTGCCAGCAGCGTAGGTCTAGCGGGAGTATACTCCACAGATACGCAGTATTTT	CASSVGLAGVYSTDTQYF
NA	TRBJ1-4	NA	TRBV21-1	TGTGCCAGCAAGACGACCCCCGGGACAGGGGGCGTCGGGGCTAATGAAAAACTGTTTTTT	CASKTTPGTGGVGANEKLFF
NA	TRBJ1-2	TRBD1	TRBV19	TGTGCCAGTAGTATCCCCGGGACAGATATCGACCTCCTCTATGGCTACACCTTC	CASSIPGTDIDLLYGYTF
NA	TRBJ2-5	NA	TRBV2	TGTGCCAGCAGTGATCGCCCTGTAGGGAACCAGGAGACCCAGTACTTC	CASSDRPVGNQETQYF
NA	TRBJ2-2	NA	TRBV21-1	TGTGCCAGCGGCAAAGATAGGAGGTTCGGCGGGAGAGACACCGGGGAGCTGTTTTTT	CASGKDRRFGGRDTGELFF
NA	TRBJ1-4	TRBD1	TRBV5-1	TGCGCCAGCAGCTTGGAACAGGGGGCCGGTGAAAAACTGTTTTTT	CASSLEQGAGEKLFF
NA	TRBJ2-1	NA	TRBV2	TGTGCCAGCAACAATGAGCAGTTCTTC	CASNNEQFF
NA	TRBJ2-2	NA	TRBV19	TGTGCCAGTAGTATCCCACTCACCGGGGAGCTGTTTTTT	CASSIPLTGELFF
NA	TRBJ2-1	NA	TRBV4-1	TGCGCCAGCAGCCAAGTACCGAACAATGAGCAGTTCTTC	CASSQVPNNEQFF
NA	TRBJ2-7	NA	TRBV11-3	TGTGCCAGCAGCACCGGCCACTCCTACGAGCAGTACTTC	CASSTGHSYEQYF
NA	TRBJ1-1	NA	TRBV6-5	TGTGCCAGCAGCAGCGACAGGCTTAACACTGAAGCTTTCTTT	CASSSDRLNTEAFF
NA	TRBJ2-7	NA	TRBV27	TGTGCCAGCAGTTTACAATACAGCTACGAGCAGTACTTC	CASSLQYSYEQYF
NA	TRBJ2-1	NA	TRBV4-1	TGCGCCAGCAGCCGCGTCGGACTCAGCTCCTACAATGAGCAGTTCTTC	CASSRVGLSSYNEQFF
NA	TRBJ2-7	NA	TRBV6-1	TGTGCCAGCAGATGGGACGGAAACTACGAGCAGTACTTC	CASRWDGNYEQYF
NA	TRBJ2-7	NA	TRBV5-1	TGCGCCAGCAGCTTGGCCAACCAGCGTCCGATTTACGAGCAGTACTTC	CASSLANQRPIYEQYF
NA	TRBJ1-2	NA	TRBV5-5	TGTGCCAGCAGCCCTGGGACCTCTGGCTACACCTTC	CASSPGTSGYTF
few	TRBJ2-5	TRBD2	TRBV28	TGTGCCAGCAGTTTAGGGGACTACTACCAAGAGACCCAGTACTTC	CASSLGDYYQETQYF
NA	TRBJ2-7	TRBD2	TRBV4-1	TGCGCCAGCAGCCAAGCCCGGACTAGTACTACGTACGAGCAGTACTTC	CASSQARTSTTYEQYF
NA	TRBJ2-1	NA	TRBV29-1	TGCAGCGTCTCGGAGGGCCGGTGGAATGAGCAGTTCTTC	CSVSEGRWNEQFF
NA	TRBJ2-7	TRBD2	TRBV13	TGTGCCAGCAGCCCCTGGGGGGGCGGGAGGTCGAAAGAGCAGTACTTC	CASSPWGGGRSKEQYF
NA	TRBJ2-2	TRBD1	TRBV13	TGTGCCAGCAGCTCCGACAGGGCGGATGGCACCGGGGAGCTGTTTTTT	CASSSDRADGTGELFF
NA	TRBJ2-7	NA	TRBV2	TGTGCCAGTAGTGAAAGTTCCTTCTCCTACGAGCAGTACTTC	CASSESSFSYEQYF
NA	TRBJ1-2	TRBD1	TRBV28	TGTGCCAGCAGTTTCATGGGACAGTGGGAGGCCCAGGGTCTAACTAACTATGGCTACACCTTC	CASSFMGQWEAQGLTNYGYTF
NA	TRBJ1-5	NA	TRBV27	TGTGCCAGCAGCGCGCCGGGGCGGCAGCCCCAGCATTTT	CASSAPGRQPQHF